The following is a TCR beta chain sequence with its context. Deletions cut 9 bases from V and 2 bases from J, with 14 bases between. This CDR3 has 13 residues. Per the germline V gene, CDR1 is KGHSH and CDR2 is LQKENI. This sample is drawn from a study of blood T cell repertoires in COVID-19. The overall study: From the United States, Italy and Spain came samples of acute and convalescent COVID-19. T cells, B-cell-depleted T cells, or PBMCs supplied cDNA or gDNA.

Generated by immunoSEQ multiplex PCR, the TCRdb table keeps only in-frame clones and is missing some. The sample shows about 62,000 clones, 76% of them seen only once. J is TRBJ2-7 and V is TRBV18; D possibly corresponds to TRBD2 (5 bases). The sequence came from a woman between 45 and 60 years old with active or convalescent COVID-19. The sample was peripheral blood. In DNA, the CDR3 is TGTGCCAGTGCCGCTAGCAGTACCTACGAGCAGTACTTC. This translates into CASAASSTYEQYF.